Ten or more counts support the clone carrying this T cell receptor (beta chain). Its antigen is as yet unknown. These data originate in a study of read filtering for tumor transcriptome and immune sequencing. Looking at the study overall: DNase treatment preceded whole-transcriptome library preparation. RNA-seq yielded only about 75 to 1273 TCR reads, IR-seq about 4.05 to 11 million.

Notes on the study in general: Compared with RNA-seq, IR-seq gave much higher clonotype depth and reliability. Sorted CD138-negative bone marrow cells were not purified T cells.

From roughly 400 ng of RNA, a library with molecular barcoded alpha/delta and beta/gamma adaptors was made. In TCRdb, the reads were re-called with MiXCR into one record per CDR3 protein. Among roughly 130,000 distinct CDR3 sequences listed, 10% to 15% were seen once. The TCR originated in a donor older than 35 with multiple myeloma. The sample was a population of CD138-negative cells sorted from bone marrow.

CDR3 DNA sequence: TGTGCCAGCGGAAGGGCAGATACGCAGTATTTT. Protein product: CASGRADTQYF. The chain carries TRBV27 and TRBJ2-3; no firm D call. The V gene's germline CDR1 is MNHEY and CDR2 SMNVEV (reference sequence). The V and J ends lost 8 bases and 4 bases respectively, with 7 bases between them. This CDR3 has 11 residues.